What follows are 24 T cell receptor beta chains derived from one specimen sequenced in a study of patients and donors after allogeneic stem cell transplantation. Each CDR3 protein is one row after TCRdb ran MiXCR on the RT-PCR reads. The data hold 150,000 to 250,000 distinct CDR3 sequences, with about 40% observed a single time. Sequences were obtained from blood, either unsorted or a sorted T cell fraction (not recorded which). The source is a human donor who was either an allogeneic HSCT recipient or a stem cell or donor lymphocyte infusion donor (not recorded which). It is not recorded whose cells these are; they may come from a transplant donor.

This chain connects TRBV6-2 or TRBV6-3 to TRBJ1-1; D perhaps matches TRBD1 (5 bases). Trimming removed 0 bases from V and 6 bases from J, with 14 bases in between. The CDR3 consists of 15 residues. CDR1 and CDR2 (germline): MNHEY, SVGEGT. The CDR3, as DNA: TGTGCCAGCAGTTACTCGTCGGGGCCCGGGGCTGAAGCTTTCTTT. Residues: CASSYSSGPGAEAFF.

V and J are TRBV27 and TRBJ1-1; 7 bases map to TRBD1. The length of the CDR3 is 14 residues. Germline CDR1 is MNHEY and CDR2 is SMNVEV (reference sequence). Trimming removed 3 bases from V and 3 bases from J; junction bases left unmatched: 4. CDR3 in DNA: TGTGCCAGCAGTTTCGCGGGACAGCACACTGAAGCTTTCTTT. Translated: CASSFAGQHTEAFF.

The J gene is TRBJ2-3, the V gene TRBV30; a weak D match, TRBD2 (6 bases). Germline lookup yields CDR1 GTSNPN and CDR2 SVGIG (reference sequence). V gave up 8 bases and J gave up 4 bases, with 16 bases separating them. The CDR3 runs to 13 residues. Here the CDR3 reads CARQTSGADTQYF. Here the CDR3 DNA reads TGTGCCCGGCAGACTAGTGGCGCAGATACGCAGTATTTT.

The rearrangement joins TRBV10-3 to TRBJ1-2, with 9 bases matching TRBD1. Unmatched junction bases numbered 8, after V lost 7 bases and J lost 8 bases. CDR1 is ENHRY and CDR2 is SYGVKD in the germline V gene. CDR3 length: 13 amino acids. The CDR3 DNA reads TGTGCCATCAATGCGGACAGGGGCGACGGCTACACCTTC. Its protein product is CAINADRGDGYTF.

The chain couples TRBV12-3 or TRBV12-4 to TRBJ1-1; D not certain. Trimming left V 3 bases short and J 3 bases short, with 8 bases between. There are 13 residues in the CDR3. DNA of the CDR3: TGTGCCAGCAGTTTTGCCTGGGACACTGAAGCTTTCTTT. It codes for CASSFAWDTEAFF.

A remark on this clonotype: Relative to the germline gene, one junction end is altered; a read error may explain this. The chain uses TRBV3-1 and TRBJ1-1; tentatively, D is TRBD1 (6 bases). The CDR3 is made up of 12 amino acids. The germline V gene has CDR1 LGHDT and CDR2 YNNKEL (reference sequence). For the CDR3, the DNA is TGTGCCAGCAGCCAAGTCGTGGGACCAGGGGTTTTT. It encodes CASSQVVGPGVF.

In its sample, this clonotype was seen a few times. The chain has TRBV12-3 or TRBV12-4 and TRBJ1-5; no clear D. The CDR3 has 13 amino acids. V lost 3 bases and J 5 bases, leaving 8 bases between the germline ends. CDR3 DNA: TGTGCCAGCAGTTTTTGGCAGGATCAGCCCCAGCATTTT. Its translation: CASSFWQDQPQHF.

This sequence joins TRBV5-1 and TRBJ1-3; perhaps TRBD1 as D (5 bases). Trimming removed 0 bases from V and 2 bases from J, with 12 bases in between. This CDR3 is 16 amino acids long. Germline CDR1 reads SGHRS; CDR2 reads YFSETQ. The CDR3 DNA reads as TGCGCCAGCAGCTTGGAGTCAGGGTCGACTGGAAACACCATATATTTT. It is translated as CASSLESGSTGNTIYF.

CDR3 nucleotide sequence: TGCAGTGCTATCTGGGTGCGGGCTCTCTTAAACATTCAGTACTTC. Protein: CSAIWVRALLNIQYF. The chain joins TRBV20-1 to TRBJ2-4; a possible D gene is TRBD2 (5 bases). The CDR3 contains 15 residues. Trimming pared 4 bases from V and 6 bases from J, leaving 19 bases between. The V gene's germline CDR1 is DFQATT and CDR2 SNEGSKA (reference sequence).

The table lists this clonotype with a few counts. In nucleotides, the CDR3 is TGTGCCAGCAGTTTCGGAGGAGGGTGGGAAGAGACCCAGTACTTC. It translates to CASSFGGGWEETQYF. The chain recombines TRBV12-3 or TRBV12-4 with TRBJ2-5; tentatively, D is TRBD2 (6 bases). V lost 3 bases and J lost 3, with 14 bases in between. This CDR3 is 15 amino acids long.

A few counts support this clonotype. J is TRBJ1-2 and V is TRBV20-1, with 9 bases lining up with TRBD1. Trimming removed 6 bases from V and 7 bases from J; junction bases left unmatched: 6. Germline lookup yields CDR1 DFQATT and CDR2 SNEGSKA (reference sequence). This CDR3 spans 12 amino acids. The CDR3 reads CSAGDRAAGYTF. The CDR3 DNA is TGCAGTGCAGGGGACAGGGCGGCTGGCTACACCTTC.

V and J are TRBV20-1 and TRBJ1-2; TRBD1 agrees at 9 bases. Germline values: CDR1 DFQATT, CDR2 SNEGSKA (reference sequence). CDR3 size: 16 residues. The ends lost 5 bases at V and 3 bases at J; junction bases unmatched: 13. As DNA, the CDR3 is TGCAGTGCTGCGGCCGGGACAGGGTACGGGGACTATGGCTACACCTTC. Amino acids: CSAAAGTGYGDYGYTF.

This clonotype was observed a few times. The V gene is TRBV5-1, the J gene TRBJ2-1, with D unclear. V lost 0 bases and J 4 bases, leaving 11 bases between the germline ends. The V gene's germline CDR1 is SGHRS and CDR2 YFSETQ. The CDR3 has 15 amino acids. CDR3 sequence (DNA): TGCGCCAGCAGCTTGGCTTTGGGAACTTACAATGAGCAGTTCTTC. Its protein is CASSLALGTYNEQFF.

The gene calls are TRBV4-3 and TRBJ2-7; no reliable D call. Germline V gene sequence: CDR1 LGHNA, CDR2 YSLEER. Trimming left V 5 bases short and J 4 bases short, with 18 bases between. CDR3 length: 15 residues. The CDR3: CASSSSQAGWYEQYF. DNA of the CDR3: TGCGCCAGCAGCTCAAGCCAGGCCGGTTGGTACGAGCAGTACTTC.

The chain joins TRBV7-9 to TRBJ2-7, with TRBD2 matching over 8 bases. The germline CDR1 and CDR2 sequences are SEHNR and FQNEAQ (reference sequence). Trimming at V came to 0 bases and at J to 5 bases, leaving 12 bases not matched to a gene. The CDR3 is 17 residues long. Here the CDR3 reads CASSLASASGLVHEQYF. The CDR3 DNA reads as TGTGCCAGCAGCTTAGCTTCAGCTAGCGGGTTAGTCCACGAGCAGTACTTC. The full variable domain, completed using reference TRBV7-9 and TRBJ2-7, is DTGVSQNPRHKITKRGQNVTFRCDPISEHNRLYWYRQTLGQGPEFLTYFQNEAQLEKSRLLSDRFSAERPKGSFSTLEIQRTEQGDSAMYLCASSLASASGLVHEQYFGPGTRLTVT.

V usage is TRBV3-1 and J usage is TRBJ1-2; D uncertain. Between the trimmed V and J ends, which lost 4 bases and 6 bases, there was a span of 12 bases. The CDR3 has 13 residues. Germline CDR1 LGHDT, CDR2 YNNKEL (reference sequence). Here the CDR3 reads CASSLPNWDGYTF. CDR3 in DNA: TGTGCCAGCAGCCTCCCAAACTGGGATGGCTACACCTTC. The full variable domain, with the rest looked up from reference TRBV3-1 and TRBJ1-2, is DTAVSQTPKYLVTQMGNDKSIKCEQNLGHDTMYWYKQDSKKFLKIMFSYNNKELIINETVPNRFSPKSPDKAHLNLHINSLELGDSAVYFCASSLPNWDGYTFGSGTRLTVV.

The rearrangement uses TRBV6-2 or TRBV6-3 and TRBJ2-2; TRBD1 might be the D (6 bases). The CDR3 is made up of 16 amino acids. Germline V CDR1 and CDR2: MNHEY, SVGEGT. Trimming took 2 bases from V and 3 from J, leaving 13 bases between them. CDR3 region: CASSYEGTRYTGELFF. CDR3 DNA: TGTGCCAGCAGTTACGAAGGGACAAGATACACCGGGGAGCTGTTTTTT.

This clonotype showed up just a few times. The CDR3 loop reads CSVRDYTDTQYF. In nucleotides, the CDR3 is TGCAGCGTTCGGGACTACACAGATACGCAGTATTTT. The chain uses TRBV29-1 and TRBJ2-3; TRBD2 aligns across 7 bases. The V and J ends lost 5 bases and 2 bases, in that order; junction bases with no gene match: 1. CDR1 and CDR2 from the germline V gene are SQVTM and ANQGSEA. The CDR3 totals 12 residues.

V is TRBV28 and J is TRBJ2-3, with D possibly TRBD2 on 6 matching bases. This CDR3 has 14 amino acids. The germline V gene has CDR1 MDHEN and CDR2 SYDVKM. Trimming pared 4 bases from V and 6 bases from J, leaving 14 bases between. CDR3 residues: CASSSGGAWDTQYF. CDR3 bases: TGTGCCAGCAGTTCTGGCGGGGCCTGGGATACGCAGTATTTT.

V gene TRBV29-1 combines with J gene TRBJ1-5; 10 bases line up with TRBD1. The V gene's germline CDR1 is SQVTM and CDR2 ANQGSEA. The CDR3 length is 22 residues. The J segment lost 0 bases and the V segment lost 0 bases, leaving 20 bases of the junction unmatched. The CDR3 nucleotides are TGCAGCGTTGAAGATCTTAAGCGAGCAGTCAGAGGGACAGGGGATAGCAATCAGCCCCAGCATTTT. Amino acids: CSVEDLKRAVRGTGDSNQPQHF.

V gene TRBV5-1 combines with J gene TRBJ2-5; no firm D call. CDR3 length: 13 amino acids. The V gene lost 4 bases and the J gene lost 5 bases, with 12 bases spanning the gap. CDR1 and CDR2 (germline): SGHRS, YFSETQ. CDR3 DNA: TGCGCCAGCAGCCGTTCTATAACGGAGACCCAGTACTTC. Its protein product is CASSRSITETQYF.

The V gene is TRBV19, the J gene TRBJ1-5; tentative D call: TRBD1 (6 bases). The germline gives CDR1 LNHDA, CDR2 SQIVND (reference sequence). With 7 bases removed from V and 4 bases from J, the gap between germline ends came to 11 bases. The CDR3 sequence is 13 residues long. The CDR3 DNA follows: TGTGCCAGTACTACAGGGTTGAATCAGCCCCAGCATTTT. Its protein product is CASTTGLNQPQHF.

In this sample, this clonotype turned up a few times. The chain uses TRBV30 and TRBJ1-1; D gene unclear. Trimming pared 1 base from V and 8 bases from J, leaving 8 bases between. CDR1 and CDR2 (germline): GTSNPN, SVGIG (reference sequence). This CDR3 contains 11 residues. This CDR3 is CAWSDLREAFF. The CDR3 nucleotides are TGTGCCTGGAGTGACCTACGAGAAGCTTTCTTT.

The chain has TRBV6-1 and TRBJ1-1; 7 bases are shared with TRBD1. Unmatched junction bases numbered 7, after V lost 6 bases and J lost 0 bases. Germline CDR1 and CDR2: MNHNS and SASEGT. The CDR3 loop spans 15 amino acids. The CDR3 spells CASRLPGQMNTEAFF. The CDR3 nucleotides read TGTGCCAGCAGACTCCCGGGACAGATGAACACTGAAGCTTTCTTT.